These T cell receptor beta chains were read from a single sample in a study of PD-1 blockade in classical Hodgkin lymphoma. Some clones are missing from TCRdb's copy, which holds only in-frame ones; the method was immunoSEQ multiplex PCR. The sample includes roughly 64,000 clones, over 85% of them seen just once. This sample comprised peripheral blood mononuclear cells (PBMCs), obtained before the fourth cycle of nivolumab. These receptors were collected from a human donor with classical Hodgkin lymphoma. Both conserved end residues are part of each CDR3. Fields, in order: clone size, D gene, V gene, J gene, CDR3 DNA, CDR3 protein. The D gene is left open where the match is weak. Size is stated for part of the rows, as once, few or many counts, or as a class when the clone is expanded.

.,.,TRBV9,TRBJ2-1,TGTGCCAGCAGCGCCGGGGTATCCACCTACAATGAGCAGTTCTTC,CASSAGVSTYNEQFF
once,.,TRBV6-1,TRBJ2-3,TGTGCCAGCGCCCCCAGGGCGCAGTATTTT,CASAPRAQYF
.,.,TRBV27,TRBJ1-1,TGTGCCAGCAGCAAACCGGCTTCAGGGTTCACTGAAGCTTTCTTT,CASSKPASGFTEAFF
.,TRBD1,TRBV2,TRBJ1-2,TGTGCCAGCAGTGATTTACAGGGGACTAACTATGGCTACACCTTC,CASSDLQGTNYGYTF
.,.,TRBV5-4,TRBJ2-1,TGTGCCAGCAGCTTGGGGGGGAGAACCAGGGACAATGAGCAGTTCTTC,CASSLGGRTRDNEQFF
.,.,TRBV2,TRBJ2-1,TGTGCCAGCAGTGTAACAGGGTACAATGAGCAGTTCTTC,CASSVTGYNEQFF
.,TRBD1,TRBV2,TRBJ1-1,TGTGCCAGCAGGAAGGGACAGGAGAACACTGAAGCTTTCTTT,CASRKGQENTEAFF
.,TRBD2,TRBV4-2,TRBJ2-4,TGTGCCAGCAGCCAAGATCTATCCCCAGGACTAGCGCTAGCCAAAAACATTCAGTACTTC,CASSQDLSPGLALAKNIQYF
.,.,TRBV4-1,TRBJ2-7,TGCGCCAGCAGCAGTAATGTGCAGTCTCCCTACGAGCAGTACTTC,CASSSNVQSPYEQYF
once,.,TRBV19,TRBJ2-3,TGTGCCACCAGGACAGTGAGCACAGATACGCAGTATTTT,CATRTVSTDTQYF
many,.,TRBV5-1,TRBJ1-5,TGCGCCAGCAGCTTATCTGCCGGATCCGATCAGCCCCAGCATTTT,CASSLSAGSDQPQHF
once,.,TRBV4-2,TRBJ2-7,TGTGCCAGCAGCCAAGATCAAGATATAAGGGTCCAGCAGTACTTC,CASSQDQDIRVQQYF
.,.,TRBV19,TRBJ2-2,TGTGCCAGTACCGCTTCAAGCAAAGGTGGGGAGCTGTTTTTT,CASTASSKGGELFF
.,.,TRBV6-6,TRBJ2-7,TGTGCCAGCAGTTACTCATCGGGACCCCCCTACGAGCAGTACTTC,CASSYSSGPPYEQYF
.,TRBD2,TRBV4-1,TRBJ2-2,TGCGCCAGCAGCCGGCCGGGACTAGCGGGAGAGAACACCGGGGAGCTGTTTTTT,CASSRPGLAGENTGELFF
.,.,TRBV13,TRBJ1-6,TGTGCCAGCAGCGAGGCAGGAAAGGGATCACCCCTCCACTTT,CASSEAGKGSPLHF
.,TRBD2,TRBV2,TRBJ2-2,TGTGCCAGCAGTGAAGGAGCTAGCGGGACGAACACCGGGGAGCTGTTTTTT,CASSEGASGTNTGELFF
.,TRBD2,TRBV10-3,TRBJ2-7,TGTGCCATCAGAGGGACTAGCGGGGGGGCCTACGAGCAGTACTTC,CAIRGTSGGAYEQYF
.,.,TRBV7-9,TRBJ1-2,TGTGCCAGCAGCCCTCAATGGCAACCAGACTATGGCTACACCTTC,CASSPQWQPDYGYTF
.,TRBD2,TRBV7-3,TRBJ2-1,TGTGCCAGCAGCTTAGGCGGGGGCTCCTACAATGAGCAGTTCTTC,CASSLGGGSYNEQFF
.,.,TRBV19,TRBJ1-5,TGTGCCAGTAGTATAGATGCTTATCAGCCCCAGCATTTT,CASSIDAYQPQHF
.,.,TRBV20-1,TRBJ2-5,TGCAGTGCTAGAGGTCGGGAGACCCAGTACTTC,CSARGRETQYF
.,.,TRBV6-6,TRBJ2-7,TGTGCCAGCAGTTCCCAGGCCTACGAGCAGTACTTC,CASSSQAYEQYF
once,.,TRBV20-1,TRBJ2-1,TGCAGTGCTAAGCGAGACAATGAGCAGTTCTTC,CSAKRDNEQFF
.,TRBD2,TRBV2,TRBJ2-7,TGTGCCAGCAGTGACCCGGGGGGGCGCGACGAGCAGTACTTC,CASSDPGGRDEQYF
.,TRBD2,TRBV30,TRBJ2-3,TGTGCCTGGAGTGTACCCTATGGCGGGAGAGATACGGCCACAGATACGCAGTATTTT,CAWSVPYGGRDTATDTQYF
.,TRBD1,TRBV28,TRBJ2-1,TGTGCCAGCAGTTTAAACCGGGACAGGGCCTTAATCAGCACCTACAATGAGCAGTTCTTC,CASSLNRDRALISTYNEQFF
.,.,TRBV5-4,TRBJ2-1,TGTGCCAGCAGCTACTTACTCAATGAGCAGTTCTTC,CASSYLLNEQFF
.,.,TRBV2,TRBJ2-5,TGTGCCAGCAGTGAAGCCAATCAGGGTTTAGAGACCCAGTACTTC,CASSEANQGLETQYF
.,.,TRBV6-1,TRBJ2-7,TGTGCCAGCAGTGAAAACGGAGGTCGCTACGAGCAGTACTTC,CASSENGGRYEQYF
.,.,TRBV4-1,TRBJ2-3,TGCGCCAGCGCCCGAGGGGGGGCCGGACCGTATACGCAGTATTTT,CASARGGAGPYTQYF
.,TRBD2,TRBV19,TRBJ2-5,TGTGCCAGTAGTATCGGACTAGCTCAAGAGACCCAGTACTTC,CASSIGLAQETQYF
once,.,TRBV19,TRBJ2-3,TGTGCCAGTAGTACCACAGATACGCAGTATTTT,CASSTTDTQYF